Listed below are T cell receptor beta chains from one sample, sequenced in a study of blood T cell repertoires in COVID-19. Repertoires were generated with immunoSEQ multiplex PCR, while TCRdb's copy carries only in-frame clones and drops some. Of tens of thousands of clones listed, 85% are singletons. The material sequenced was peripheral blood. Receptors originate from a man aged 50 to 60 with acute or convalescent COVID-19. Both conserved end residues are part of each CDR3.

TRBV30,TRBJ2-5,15,CAWSPGTAPQETQYF
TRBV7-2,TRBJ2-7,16,CASSLFGGAGTGEQYF
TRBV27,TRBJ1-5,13,CASSLSGPSPQHF
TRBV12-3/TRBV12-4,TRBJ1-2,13,CASSYAGAWGYTF
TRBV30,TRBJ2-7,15,CAWSVVGRNSYEQYF
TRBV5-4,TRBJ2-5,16,CASSLVGREGQETQYF
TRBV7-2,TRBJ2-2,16,CASSRGLAGVGGELFF
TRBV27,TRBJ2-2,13,CASSWSGTGELFF
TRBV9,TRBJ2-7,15,CASSVGSGAPYEQYF
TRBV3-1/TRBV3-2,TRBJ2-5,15,CASSHSGGIQETQYF
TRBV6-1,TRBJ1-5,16,CASSKGTGGLNQPQHF
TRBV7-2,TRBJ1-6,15,CASSSGDGYNSPLHF
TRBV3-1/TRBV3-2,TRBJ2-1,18,CASSQGVKRDSTYNEQFF
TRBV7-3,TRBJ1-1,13,CASSRPPAGEAFF
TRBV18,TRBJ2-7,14,CASSPGGGDYEQYF
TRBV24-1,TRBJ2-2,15,CATSDPRGLGGELFF
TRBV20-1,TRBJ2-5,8,CSPGTQYF
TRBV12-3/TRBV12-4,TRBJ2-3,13,CASSLGHTDTQYF
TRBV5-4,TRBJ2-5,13,CASSFLAGETQYF
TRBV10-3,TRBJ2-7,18,CAIKAEGLAGGQAYEQYF
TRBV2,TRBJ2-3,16,CASSDVFIQGLDTQYF
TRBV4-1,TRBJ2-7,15,CASSLTGSGAYEQYF
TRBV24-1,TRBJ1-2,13,CATRGTGDGGYTF
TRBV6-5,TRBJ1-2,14,CASSYRTGGYGYTF
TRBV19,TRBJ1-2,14,CASTRTPAVYGYTF
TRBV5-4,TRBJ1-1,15,CASSLGREGLTEAFF
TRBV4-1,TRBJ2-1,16,CASRPTSGGTYNEQFF
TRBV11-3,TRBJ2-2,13,CASSLDLSGELFF
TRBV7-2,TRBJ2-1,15,CASSLEGTSGGAVFF
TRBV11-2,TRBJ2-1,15,CASSLTRDTDNEQFF
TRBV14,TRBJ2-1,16,CASKDFRDYSYNEQFF
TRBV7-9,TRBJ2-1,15,CASSAGRGGIDEQFF
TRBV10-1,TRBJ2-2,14,CASSESGGSGELFF
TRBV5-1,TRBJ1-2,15,CASSVQGLGEYGYTF
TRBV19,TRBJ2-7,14,CASSVGQGPYEQYF
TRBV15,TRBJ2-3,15,CATSRLAAGSDTQYF
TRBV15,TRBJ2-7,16,CATSRDRGRPSYEQYF
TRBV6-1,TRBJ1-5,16,CASSAAGTASNQPQHF
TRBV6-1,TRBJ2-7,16,CASSEVGGTSFYEQYF
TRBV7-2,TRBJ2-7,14,CASSLDRFRDEQYF
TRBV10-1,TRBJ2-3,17,CASSANSGGLSTDTQYF
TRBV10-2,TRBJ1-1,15,CASSESAGRNTEAFF
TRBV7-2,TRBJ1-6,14,CASSLGDKNSPLHF
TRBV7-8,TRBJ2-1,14,CASSLESAYNEQFF
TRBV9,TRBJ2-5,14,CASSPGGGQETQYF
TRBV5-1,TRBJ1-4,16,CASSLGRQGGNEKLFF
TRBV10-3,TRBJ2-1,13,CAISLDRGRGQFF
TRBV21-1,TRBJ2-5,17,CASSPGGQGATQETQYF
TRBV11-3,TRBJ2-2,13,CASGQGNTGELFF